A selection of T cell receptor beta chains follows, all from one sample in a study of cytomegalovirus exposure and HLA in healthy donors. TCRdb's copy holds only in-frame clones and misses some; the assay was immunoSEQ multiplex PCR. The profile shows approximately 130,000 clones, 81% of them singletons. What was sequenced was PBMCs. These TCRs come from a woman aged 40 to 50 in good health and CMV-seronegative. The CDR3 runs from the conserved cysteine through the conserved F or W. The order of the fields is CDR3 DNA, CDR3 protein, D gene, clone size, J gene, V gene. D genes are given only for firm matches. Part of the rows lack a size; the others show once, few, many or a class for expanded clones.

CDR3 DNA: TGTGCCAGTAAGGACAACCTGAACACTGAAGCTTTCTTT; CDR3 protein: CASKDNLNTEAFF; D gene: -; clone size: -; J gene: TRBJ1-1; V gene: TRBV19
CDR3 DNA: TGCGCCAGCAGCCGAACTAGCGGGCCATACAATGAGCAGTTCTTC; CDR3 protein: CASSRTSGPYNEQFF; D gene: TRBD2; clone size: -; J gene: TRBJ2-1; V gene: TRBV4-1
CDR3 DNA: TGTGCCAGCAGCCCCGGGACTGTCTCAGCCGATACGCAGTATTTT; CDR3 protein: CASSPGTVSADTQYF; D gene: -; clone size: -; J gene: TRBJ2-3; V gene: TRBV7-3
CDR3 DNA: TGTGCCAGCAGCTTTGGGGGTAGCGGGGCTTCCAAAAACATTCAGTACTTC; CDR3 protein: CASSFGGSGASKNIQYF; D gene: TRBD2; clone size: once; J gene: TRBJ2-4; V gene: TRBV7-2
CDR3 DNA: TGTGCCAGTTTAGTGAACACTGAAGCTTTCTTT; CDR3 protein: CASLVNTEAFF; D gene: -; clone size: -; J gene: TRBJ1-1; V gene: TRBV2
CDR3 DNA: TGTGCCAGCGCCCTATCGACTAGCGGGGGTAACAATGAGCAGTTCTTC; CDR3 protein: CASALSTSGGNNEQFF; D gene: TRBD2; clone size: -; J gene: TRBJ2-1; V gene: TRBV28
CDR3 DNA: TGTGCCAGCAGCCCCCGGATGACTAGCAATGAGCAGTTCTTC; CDR3 protein: CASSPRMTSNEQFF; D gene: -; clone size: -; J gene: TRBJ2-1; V gene: TRBV7-2
CDR3 DNA: TGTGCCAGCAGCTTGGATGCAGGGAATGAAAAACTGTTTTTT; CDR3 protein: CASSLDAGNEKLFF; D gene: -; clone size: -; J gene: TRBJ1-4; V gene: TRBV5-4
CDR3 DNA: TGTGCCAGCAGCTTAGGGCTAGCGGCCACCTCCTACAATGAGCAGTTCTTC; CDR3 protein: CASSLGLAATSYNEQFF; D gene: TRBD2; clone size: -; J gene: TRBJ2-1; V gene: TRBV7-3
CDR3 DNA: TGTGCCAGCAGATTCGGACAGGGGTACACCTTC; CDR3 protein: CASRFGQGYTF; D gene: TRBD1; clone size: -; J gene: TRBJ1-2; V gene: TRBV25-1
CDR3 DNA: TGTGCCAGCAGCGTAGTGGCTAGCGGGGGGGCAACGAACACCGGGGAGCTGTTTTTT; CDR3 protein: CASSVVASGGATNTGELFF; D gene: TRBD2; clone size: -; J gene: TRBJ2-2; V gene: TRBV9
CDR3 DNA: TGTGCCAGCAGTTACTCGTGGGGACTAGCGACAGATACGCAGTATTTT; CDR3 protein: CASSYSWGLATDTQYF; D gene: TRBD2; clone size: -; J gene: TRBJ2-3; V gene: TRBV6-5
CDR3 DNA: TGTGCCAGCAGTTACCGGGACACCGGCACAGATACGCAGTATTTT; CDR3 protein: CASSYRDTGTDTQYF; D gene: -; clone size: -; J gene: TRBJ2-3; V gene: TRBV6-5
CDR3 DNA: TGTGCCAGCAGCTTAATCGGGCGGGAGCTACACACAGATACGCAGTATTTT; CDR3 protein: CASSLIGRELHTDTQYF; D gene: TRBD2; clone size: -; J gene: TRBJ2-3; V gene: TRBV7-9
CDR3 DNA: TGTGCCAGCAGCTTAGGGACTAGCGGGTACGAGCAGTACTTC; CDR3 protein: CASSLGTSGYEQYF; D gene: TRBD2; clone size: -; J gene: TRBJ2-7; V gene: TRBV5-4
CDR3 DNA: TGTGCCAGTAGTATGTTAGGGGCGAAAGCTTTCTTT; CDR3 protein: CASSMLGAKAFF; D gene: -; clone size: -; J gene: TRBJ1-1; V gene: TRBV19
CDR3 DNA: TGTGCCAGCAGCCAACTTACGGGGGGGCGGGAACTGTTTTTT; CDR3 protein: CASSQLTGGRELFF; D gene: -; clone size: -; J gene: TRBJ1-4; V gene: TRBV6-6
CDR3 DNA: TGTGCCAGCTCACCAAGTGTGAGCTCTGGGGCCAACGTCCTGACTTTC; CDR3 protein: CASSPSVSSGANVLTF; D gene: -; clone size: -; J gene: TRBJ2-6; V gene: TRBV18